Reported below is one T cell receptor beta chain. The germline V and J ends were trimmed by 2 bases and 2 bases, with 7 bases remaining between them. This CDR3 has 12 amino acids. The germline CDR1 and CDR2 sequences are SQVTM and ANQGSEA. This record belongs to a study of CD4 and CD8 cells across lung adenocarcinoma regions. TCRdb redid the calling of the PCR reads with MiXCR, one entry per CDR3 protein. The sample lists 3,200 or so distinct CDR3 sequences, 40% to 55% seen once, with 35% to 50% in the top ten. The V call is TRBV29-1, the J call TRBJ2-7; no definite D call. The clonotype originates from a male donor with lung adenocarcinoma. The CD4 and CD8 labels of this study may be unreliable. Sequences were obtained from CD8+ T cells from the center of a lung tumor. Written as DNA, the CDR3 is TGCAGCGTTGAATTGGGTACCTACGAGCAGTACTTC. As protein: CSVELGTYEQYF.